This paragraph reports one TCR beta chain. Its target is not known. V lost 3 bases to trimming and J lost 2 bases, with 11 bases between them. The germline CDR1 and CDR2 sequences are SGHAT and FQNNGV. This CDR3 is 15 amino acids long. These data come from a study of T cell repertoires in cytomegalovirus infection. General observations from the study: Identification of carriers of CMV plus the relevant HLA was achieved through cumulative public TCR beta family frequency.

TCRdb reanalysed the reads using MiXCR and keeps one entry per CDR3 protein. There are roughly 630,000 distinct CDR3 sequences in the sample; roughly 24% occur only once, and 8% lies in the top ten. J is TRBJ2-1 and V is TRBV11-2, with a possible D match to TRBD1 (6 bases). The receptor was isolated from a human donor in good health (CMV status not recorded). Some clones in this sample may be carry-over from other donors' samples. The specimen was CD8+ T cells from PBMCs. The CDR3 region is CASSFSRGPYNEQFF. In nucleotides, the CDR3 is TGTGCCAGCAGCTTCTCCAGGGGCCCCTACAATGAGCAGTTCTTC.